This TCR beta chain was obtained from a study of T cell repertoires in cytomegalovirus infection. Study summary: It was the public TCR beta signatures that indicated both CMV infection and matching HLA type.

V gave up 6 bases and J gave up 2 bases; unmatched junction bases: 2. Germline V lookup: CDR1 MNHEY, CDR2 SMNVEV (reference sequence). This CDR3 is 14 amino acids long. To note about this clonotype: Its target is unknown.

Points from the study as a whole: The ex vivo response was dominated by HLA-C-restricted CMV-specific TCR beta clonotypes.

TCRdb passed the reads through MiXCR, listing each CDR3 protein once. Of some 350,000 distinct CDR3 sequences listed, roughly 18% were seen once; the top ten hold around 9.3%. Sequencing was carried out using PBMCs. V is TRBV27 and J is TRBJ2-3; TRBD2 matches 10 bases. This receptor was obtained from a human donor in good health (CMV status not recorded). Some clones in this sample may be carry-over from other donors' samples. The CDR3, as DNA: TGTGCCAGCAGCGGACTAGCGGACACAGATACGCAGTATTTT. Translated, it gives CASSGLADTDTQYF.